This TCR beta chain was sequenced during a study of cytomegalovirus exposure and HLA in healthy donors. Study conclusions and caveats: In a later analysis, compared with equally common non-associated chains, HLA-associated beta chains were more expanded. Through in vitro validation, a few CMV-associated chains were shown to be specific for CMV antigens. When presence/absence was analysed, sequencing depth was taken to be roughly uniform across donors.

As for this clone: The antigen is unknown.

The PCR employed 60 Vbeta primers together with 13 Jbeta primers. The table came from immunoSEQ multiplex PCR; TCRdb's copy has only in-frame clones and leaves some out. In the table there are about 140,000 clones, roughly 80% of which are singletons. V gave up 2 bases and J gave up 2 bases; unmatched junction bases: 7. The CDR3 loop spans 16 amino acids. Germline CDR1 MNHEY, CDR2 SVGAGI. Specimen: PBMCs. V gene TRBV6-5 combines with J gene TRBJ2-3, with 7 bases identical to TRBD2. The sequence was obtained from a man between 25 and 39 years old in good health and CMV-seronegative. The CDR3 reads CASSYGAGQLTDTQYF. For the CDR3, the DNA is TGTGCCAGCAGTTACGGAGCGGGGCAGCTCACAGATACGCAGTATTTT.